This passage covers 26 T cell receptor beta chains from one sample sequenced in a study of blood T cell repertoires in COVID-19. The data were produced by immunoSEQ multiplex PCR, yet TCRdb's version contains in-frame clones alone and is incomplete. The table has tens of thousands of clones, around 80% seen once. Sequenced: peripheral blood. The receptors were gathered from a man aged 50 to 60 with active COVID-19.

This chain links TRBV2 with TRBJ1-2; 11 positions agree with TRBD1. Germline CDR1 is SNHLY and CDR2 is FYNNEI. The length of the CDR3 is 14 residues. V shed 1 base, J shed 9 bases, and the junction held 4 bases outside the gene matches. CDR3: CASSEGTGGESYTF. CDR3 sequence (DNA): TGTGCCAGCAGTGAAGGGACAGGGGGCGAGAGCTACACCTTC.

The rearrangement joins TRBV28 to TRBJ2-7; 7 nucleotides match TRBD1. The germline CDR1 and CDR2 sequences are MDHEN and SYDVKM. V lost 8 bases and J lost 5; bases outside the gene matches: 12. The CDR3 length is 14 residues. The CDR3 nucleotides are TGTGCCAGCGGAGATTTGACAGGGAACGACGAGCAGTACTTC. Residues: CASGDLTGNDEQYF.

The V call is TRBV5-4, the J call TRBJ2-5; D is ambiguous. With 3 bases removed from V and 1 base from J, the gap between germline ends came to 7 bases. The CDR3 consists of 13 residues. Germline V gene sequence: CDR1 SGHNT, CDR2 YYREEE (reference sequence). CDR3 sequence reads: CASSSDFQETQYF. The CDR3 DNA reads as TGTGCCAGCAGCTCTGACTTCCAAGAGACCCAGTACTTC.

This rearrangement joins TRBV24-1 to TRBJ2-5, with 9 bases that match TRBD1. The junction had 10 bases not matched to a gene; V was cut back by 7 bases and J by 5 bases. Germline V gene data show CDR1 as KGHDR and CDR2 as SFDVKD. CDR3 length equals 15 residues. The CDR3 region has the DNA TGTGCCACCAGCCCCTCAACAGGGGGCTACGAGACCCAGTACTTC. The encoded protein is CATSPSTGGYETQYF.

The sample holds a few counts of this clone. J is TRBJ2-1 and V is TRBV19, with 11 nucleotides matching TRBD2. Germline CDR1 LNHDA, CDR2 SQIVND (reference sequence). CDR3 length equals 15 residues. V was clipped by 4 bases and J by 7 bases; unmatched bases: 6. The CDR3, as DNA: TGTGCCAGTAGTAGGGAATTAGCGGGAGGGAATGAGCAGTTCTTC. It translates to CASSRELAGGNEQFF.

This chain uses TRBV21-1 with TRBJ2-7; the table's D call, TRBD2, has no DNA check behind it. TRBV21-1 is a pseudogene segment. The CDR3 has 18 amino acids. CDR3 sequence: CASSKTDSGSRRDYEQYF. Here the CDR3 DNA reads TGTGCCAGCAGCAAGACGGATAGCGGGAGTAGGAGGGACTACGAGCAGTACTTC.

This chain connects TRBV14 to TRBJ2-2; the match to TRBD2 covers 9 bases. J lost 2 bases, V lost 4 bases, and 5 bases had no gene match. The CDR3 is 16 residues long. The germline V gene has CDR1 SGHDN and CDR2 FVKESK. Here the CDR3 reads CASSPIAGANTGELFF. DNA of the CDR3: TGTGCCAGCAGCCCTATAGCGGGGGCCAACACCGGGGAGCTGTTTTTT.

This sequence joins TRBV2 and TRBJ1-6, with 7 bases identical to TRBD1. CDR1 and CDR2 (germline): SNHLY, FYNNEI. This CDR3 spans 14 amino acids. The V gene end was trimmed by 6 bases and the J gene end by 7 bases; junction bases not matched to a gene: 6. CDR3 nucleotides: TGTGCCAGCAGCTTACAGGGGCAGAATTCACCCCTCCACTTT. It encodes CASSLQGQNSPLHF.

The chain couples TRBV19 to TRBJ1-2; 9 bases are shared with TRBD1. Trimming removed 10 bases from V and 3 bases from J; junction bases left unmatched: 6. The germline gives CDR1 LNHDA, CDR2 SQIVND (reference sequence). The CDR3 loop spans 13 amino acids. The CDR3 bases are TGTGCCACTGAGGACAGGGGTCACTATGGCTACACCTTC. As protein: CATEDRGHYGYTF.

This clone was counted once. This chain connects TRBV30 to TRBJ2-7; a possible D gene is TRBD2 (6 bases). V dropped 4 bases and J dropped 6 bases, with 19 bases sitting between them. From germline, CDR1 is GTSNPN and CDR2 SVGIG (reference sequence). The CDR3 has 14 amino acids. The CDR3 here is CAWTRGGEGSEQYF. In DNA, the CDR3 is TGTGCCTGGACCCGGGGAGGTGAGGGTAGCGAGCAGTACTTC.

The rearrangement joins TRBV5-5 to TRBJ2-3, with 9 bases identical to TRBD2. With 1 base clipped from V and 6 bases from J, the junction kept 9 bases outside the gene matches. Germline-derived CDR1 and CDR2 are SGHKS and YYEKEE (reference sequence). This CDR3 has 16 residues. As DNA, the CDR3 is TGTGCCAGCAGCTTGTTGGGCGGGGGGGCCGTGGATACGCAGTATTTT. Protein product: CASSLLGGGAVDTQYF. The full variable domain, with the rest looked up from reference TRBV5-5 and TRBJ2-3, is DAGVTQSPTHLIKTRGQQVTLRCSPISGHKSVSWYQQVLGQGPQFIFQYYEKEERGRGNFPDRFSARQFPNYSSELNVNALLLGDSALYLCASSLLGGGAVDTQYFGPGTRLTVL.

The chain joins TRBV5-1 to TRBJ2-1, with 7 bases fitting TRBD2. CDR3 length: 14 residues. J lost 8 bases, V lost 3 bases, and 8 bases had no gene match. Germline V lookup: CDR1 SGHRS, CDR2 YFSETQ. CDR3 nucleotides: TGCGCCAGCAGCTCAAGCGGGGAGGACGATGAGCAGTTCTTC. Translating gives CASSSSGEDDEQFF.

V gene TRBV7-9 combines with J gene TRBJ1-1; no clear D. With 5 bases removed from V and 2 bases from J, the gap between germline ends came to 12 bases. The germline V gene encodes CDR1 SEHNR and CDR2 FQNEAQ (reference sequence). The CDR3 consists of 14 residues. The CDR3 DNA is TGTGCCAGCAGCCCCCTGGCGGGTAACACTGAAGCTTTCTTT. Amino acid sequence: CASSPLAGNTEAFF.

The chain is built from TRBV2 and TRBJ1-4, with D possibly matching TRBD1 (5 bases). This CDR3 has 13 residues. Germline lookup yields CDR1 SNHLY and CDR2 FYNNEI. Trimming pared 6 bases from V and 5 bases from J, leaving 10 bases between. CDR3 amino acids: CASRRTKNEKLFF. The DNA of the CDR3 is TGTGCCAGCAGGAGGACAAAGAATGAAAAACTGTTTTTT.

The genes are TRBV5-6 and TRBJ2-7; D ambiguous. The CDR3 is 13 residues long. Deletions cut 0 bases from V and 1 base from J, with 5 bases between. Germline loops: CDR1 SGHDT, CDR2 YYEEEE. CDR3 residues: CASSLGQSYEQYF. The CDR3 region has the DNA TGTGCCAGCAGCTTGGGACAATCCTACGAGCAGTACTTC.

This sequence joins TRBV28 and TRBJ1-2; 10 bases align to TRBD1. CDR1 is MDHEN, CDR2 SYDVKM, per germline. V trimming: 6 bases; J trimming: 3 bases; junction bases outside the gene matches: 10. The CDR3 is 16 residues long. This CDR3 reads CASSSPGQGPYYGYTF. The CDR3 DNA reads TGTGCCAGCAGCTCTCCGGGACAGGGGCCTTACTATGGCTACACCTTC.

The chain links TRBV9 to TRBJ2-1, with 8 bases identical to TRBD1. V was pared by 2 bases and J by 4 bases, with 5 bases of the junction left unmatched. This CDR3 region has 15 residues. Germline assignment: CDR1 SGDLS and CDR2 YYNGEE. This CDR3 is CASSVRGQVYNEQFF. The CDR3 DNA follows: TGTGCCAGCAGCGTGCGGGGACAGGTATACAATGAGCAGTTCTTC. Full variable domain (outside the CDR3, taken from reference TRBV9 and TRBJ2-1): DSGVTQTPKHLITATGQRVTLRCSPRSGDLSVYWYQQSLDQGLQFLIQYYNGEERAKGNILERFSAQQFPDLHSELNLSSLELGDSALYFCASSVRGQVYNEQFFGPGTRLTVL.

The chain couples TRBV4-2 to TRBJ1-6; D is ambiguous. CDR1 and CDR2 (germline): LGHNA, YNFKEQ. The ends were cut back, 6 bases at V and 2 bases at J, with 14 bases in the middle. The CDR3 totals 16 residues. CDR3 amino acids: CASRRTGGPYNSPLHF. The CDR3 DNA reads TGTGCCAGCAGAAGAACGGGAGGGCCCTATAATTCACCCCTCCACTTT.

This chain joins TRBV5-5 and TRBJ2-7, with TRBD2 as a possible D gene (5 bases). V lost 4 bases and J 3 bases, leaving 11 bases between the germline ends. The CDR3 contains 13 residues. Germline lookup yields CDR1 SGHKS and CDR2 YYEKEE (reference sequence). The CDR3 region has the DNA TGTGCCAGCAGCCCCGGACTGATCTACGAGCAGTACTTC. It specifies CASSPGLIYEQYF. The full variable domain, with the rest looked up from reference TRBV5-5 and TRBJ2-7, is DAGVTQSPTHLIKTRGQQVTLRCSPISGHKSVSWYQQVLGQGPQFIFQYYEKEERGRGNFPDRFSARQFPNYSSELNVNALLLGDSALYLCASSPGLIYEQYFGPGTRLTVT.

V usage is TRBV3-1 (or the pseudogene TRBV3-2) and J usage is TRBJ1-3, with D maybe TRBD1 (5 bases). The germline V gene has CDR1 LGHDT and CDR2 YNNKEL (reference sequence). This CDR3 region has 17 residues. Trimming took off 2 bases at V and 4 bases at J, with 18 bases between the two ends. The chain's CDR3 is CASSQPYGGGAGNTIYF. In DNA form, the CDR3 reads TGTGCCAGCAGCCAACCCTACGGGGGGGGAGCAGGAAACACCATATATTTT.

The rearrangement joins TRBV19 to TRBJ1-5; D might be TRBD1 (5 bases). The germline V gene has CDR1 LNHDA and CDR2 SQIVND (reference sequence). V was cut by 6 bases and J by 4 bases, with 19 bases left in between. This CDR3 has 16 amino acids. CDR3 DNA: TGTGCCAGTAGGTCGGCGGGGGGGACTGGAAATCAGCCCCAGCATTTT. It yields the protein CASRSAGGTGNQPQHF.

V and J are TRBV23-1 and TRBJ2-7; the D gene is possibly TRBD1 (7 bases). TRBV23-1 is an ORF; its function is uncertain. There are 14 residues in the CDR3. V lost 3 bases and J 2 bases, leaving 11 bases between the germline ends. Here the CDR3 reads CASSHDREAYEQYF. DNA of the CDR3: TGCGCCAGCAGTCATGACAGGGAGGCCTACGAGCAGTACTTC.

The chain recombines TRBV3-1 (or the pseudogene TRBV3-2) with TRBJ1-2; the D gene is possibly TRBD1 (5 bases). The CDR3 has 15 amino acids. Germline V gene data show CDR1 as LGHDT and CDR2 as YNNKEL (reference sequence). The germline V and J ends were trimmed by 4 bases and 1 base, with 13 bases remaining between them. The CDR3 loop reads CASSPGHGINYGYTF. As DNA, the CDR3 is TGTGCCAGCAGCCCCGGACACGGAATTAACTATGGCTACACCTTC.

Concerning this clone: The same CDR3 is also encoded by other DNA sequences in this sample. The rearrangement joins TRBV19 to TRBJ2-3; the D is unclear. Looked up from germline, CDR1 is LNHDA and CDR2 is SQIVND (reference sequence). Between the trimmed V and J ends, which lost 5 bases and 0 bases, there was a span of 6 bases. The CDR3 consists of 13 residues. CDR3 loop: CASSPTSTDTQYF. CDR3 DNA: TGTGCCAGTAGTCCTACTAGCACAGATACGCAGTATTTT.

V gene TRBV15 combines with J gene TRBJ1-6; D unresolved. The germline gives CDR1 LNHNV, CDR2 YYDKDF (reference sequence). V was trimmed by 0 bases and J by 0 bases, leaving 6 bases between them. The CDR3 has 16 amino acids. CDR3: CATSRDRSSYNSPLHF. The CDR3 nucleotides read TGTGCCACCAGCAGAGATCGGAGCTCCTATAATTCACCCCTCCACTTT. Looking up the rest from reference TRBV15 and TRBJ1-6 gives the full variable domain: DAMVIQNPRYQVTQFGKPVTLSCSQTLNHNVMYWYQQKSSQAPKLLFHYYDKDFNNEADTPDNFQSRRPNTSFCFLDIRSPGLGDTAMYLCATSRDRSSYNSPLHFGNGTRLTVT.

The chain couples TRBV9 to TRBJ1-2, with TRBD1 as a possible D gene (6 bases). Per germline, CDR1 SGDLS and CDR2 YYNGEE. The V end lost 4 bases, the J end lost 4 bases, and 14 bases lay between the germline ends. This CDR3 has 14 amino acids. The CDR3 coding sequence is TGTGCCAGCAGCCCTACCGGGACACGCTATGGCTACACCTTC. Amino acid sequence: CASSPTGTRYGYTF.